This T cell receptor beta chain stems from a study of blood T cell repertoires in COVID-19. Study context: Sources were T cells, B-cell-depleted T cells, or PBMCs; the material itself was cDNA or gDNA.

CDR3 length equals 19 residues. Germline assignment: CDR1 LGHDT and CDR2 YNNKEL (reference sequence). Using immunoSEQ multiplex PCR, the repertoire was profiled, and TCRdb retains in-frame clones only, with some absent. The sample includes roughly 100,000 clones, roughly 90% of them seen just once. A remark on this clone: Sequence at one end of the junction differs from germline and may be a read error. The identical CDR3 is also encoded by other nucleotide sequences in the sample.

This chain uses TRBV3-1 (or the pseudogene TRBV3-2) with TRBJ2-7, with TRBD2 matching 7 bases. The clonotype was recovered from a human donor in a cohort sampled during active COVID-19. The source material was peripheral blood. DNA for the CDR3: TGTGCCAGCAGCCCATCTGAGGCTGCTAGCGGAAGTAGCTCCTACGAGCAGTACTTT. Protein sequence: CASSPSEAASGSSSYEQYF.